Listed below are T cell receptor beta chains from one sample, sequenced in a study of neoadjuvant anti-PD-1 for oral cavity cancer. Profiling relied on immunoSEQ multiplex PCR, and the TCRdb table lists in-frame clones only, not all of them. Among 7,000 to 9,500 clones listed, 70% were seen once. This specimen was PBMCs, taken after nivolumab (anti-PD-1) treatment. All receptors derive from a person aged 35-79 years with oral cavity squamous cell carcinoma. CDR3s leave out the opening cysteine and the closing phenylalanine or tryptophan.

J: TRBJ1-1
V: TRBV9
CDR3: ASSADKHTEAF

J: TRBJ1-4
V: TRBV7-9
CDR3: ASSVDSNEKLF

J: TRBJ1-6
V: TRBV5-1
CDR3: ASSFRTGDNSPLH

J: TRBJ2-2
V: TRBV7-9
CDR3: ASSHMSGPNTGELF

J: TRBJ2-7
V: TRBV18
CDR3: ASSPVSAEPLYEQY

J: TRBJ2-1
V: TRBV7-7
CDR3: ASSQDRGASYNEQF

J: TRBJ1-2
V: TRBV6-1
CDR3: ASREQTGGVYGYT

J: TRBJ2-7
V: TRBV6-6
CDR3: ASRWGQGDYEQY

J: TRBJ2-3
V: TRBV4-3
CDR3: ASSPFGGKDTQY

J: TRBJ1-1
V: TRBV16
CDR3: ASSHHGQGGNTEAF

J: TRBJ1-2
V: TRBV25-1
CDR3: ASSWTESSYGYT

J: TRBJ1-2
V: TRBV7-9
CDR3: ASSADRGGYYGYT

J: TRBJ1-2
V: TRBV7-2
CDR3: ASRGQSYGYT

J: TRBJ2-2
V: TRBV19
CDR3: ASSILRADTGELF

J: TRBJ1-6
V: TRBV6-5
CDR3: ASSYRDSHNSPLH

J: TRBJ1-4
V: TRBV10-2
CDR3: ASSDVSFTTNEKLF

J: TRBJ2-3
V: TRBV9
CDR3: ASSVGWTGRADTQY

J: TRBJ1-5
V: TRBV30
CDR3: AWSGGGGQPQH

J: TRBJ1-6
V: TRBV5-1
CDR3: ASSLDQISNSPLH

J: TRBJ2-1
V: TRBV20-1
CDR3: SASPGHEQF

J: TRBJ1-4
V: TRBV20-1
CDR3: SASNNEKLF

J: TRBJ2-7
V: TRBV11-2
CDR3: ASSLYGGAVDEQY

J: TRBJ1-1
V: TRBV6-6
CDR3: ASSSTTGGLNTEAF